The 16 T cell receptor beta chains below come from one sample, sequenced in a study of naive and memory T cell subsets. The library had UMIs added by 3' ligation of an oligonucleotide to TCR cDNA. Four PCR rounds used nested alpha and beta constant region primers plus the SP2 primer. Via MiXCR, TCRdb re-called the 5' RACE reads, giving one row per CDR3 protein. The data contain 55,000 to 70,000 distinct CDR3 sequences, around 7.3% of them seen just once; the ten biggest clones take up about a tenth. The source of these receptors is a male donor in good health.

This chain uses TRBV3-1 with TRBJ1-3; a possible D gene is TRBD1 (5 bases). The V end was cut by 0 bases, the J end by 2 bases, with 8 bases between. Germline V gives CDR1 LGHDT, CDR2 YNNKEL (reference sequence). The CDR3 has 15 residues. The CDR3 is CASSQDRDPGNTIYF. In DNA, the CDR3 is TGTGCCAGCAGCCAAGATCGGGACCCTGGAAACACCATATATTTT.

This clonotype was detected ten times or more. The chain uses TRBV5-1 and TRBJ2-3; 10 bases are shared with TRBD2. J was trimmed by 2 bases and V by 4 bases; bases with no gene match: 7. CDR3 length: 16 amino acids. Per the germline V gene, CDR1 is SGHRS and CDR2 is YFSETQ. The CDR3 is CASSAGTSAYTDTQYF. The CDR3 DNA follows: TGCGCCAGCAGCGCCGGGACTAGCGCTTACACAGATACGCAGTATTTT. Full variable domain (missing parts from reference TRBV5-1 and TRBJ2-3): KAGVTQTPRYLIKTRGQQVTLSCSPISGHRSVSWYQQTPGQGLQFLFEYFSETQRNKGNFPGRFSGRQFSNSRSEMNVSTLELGDSALYLCASSAGTSAYTDTQYFGPGTRLTVL.

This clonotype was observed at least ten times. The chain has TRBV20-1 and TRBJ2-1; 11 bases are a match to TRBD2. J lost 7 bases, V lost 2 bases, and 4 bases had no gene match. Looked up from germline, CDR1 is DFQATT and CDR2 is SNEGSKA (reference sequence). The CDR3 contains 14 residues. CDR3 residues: CSARLAGGPNEQFF. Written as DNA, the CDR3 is TGCAGTGCTAGATTAGCGGGAGGGCCAAATGAGCAGTTCTTC.

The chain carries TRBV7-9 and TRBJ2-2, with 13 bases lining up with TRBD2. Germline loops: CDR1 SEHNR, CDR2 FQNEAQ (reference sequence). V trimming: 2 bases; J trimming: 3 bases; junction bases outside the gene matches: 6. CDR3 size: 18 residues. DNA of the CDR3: TGTGCCAGCAGCTTACTCACTAGCGGGAGGGCCGACACCGGGGAGCTGTTTTTT. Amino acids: CASSLLTSGRADTGELFF.

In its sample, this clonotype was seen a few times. The chain's CDR3 is CASSYDGGTAYEQYF. CDR3 DNA sequence: TGTGCCAGCAGTTACGACGGGGGGACAGCCTACGAGCAGTACTTC. V gene TRBV6-6 combines with J gene TRBJ2-7; possibly TRBD1 or TRBD2 for D (7 bases each). The CDR3 consists of 15 residues. Germline V gives CDR1 MNHNY, CDR2 SVGAGI (reference sequence). V gave up 2 bases and J gave up 2 bases, with 13 bases separating them.

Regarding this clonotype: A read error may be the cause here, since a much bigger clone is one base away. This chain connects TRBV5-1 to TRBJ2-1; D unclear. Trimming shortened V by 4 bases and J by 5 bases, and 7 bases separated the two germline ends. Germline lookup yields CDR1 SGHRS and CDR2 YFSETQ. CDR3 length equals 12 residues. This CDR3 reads CASSPDDNEQFF. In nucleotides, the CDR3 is TGCGCCAGCAGCCCGGACGACAATGAGCAGTTCTTC.

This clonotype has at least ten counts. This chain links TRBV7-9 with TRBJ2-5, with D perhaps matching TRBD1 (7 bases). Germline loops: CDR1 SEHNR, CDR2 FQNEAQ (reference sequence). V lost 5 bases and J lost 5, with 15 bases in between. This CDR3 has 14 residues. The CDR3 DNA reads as TGTGCCAGCAGCGGAGGGGGCTTCGGGGAGACCCAGTACTTC. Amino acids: CASSGGGFGETQYF.

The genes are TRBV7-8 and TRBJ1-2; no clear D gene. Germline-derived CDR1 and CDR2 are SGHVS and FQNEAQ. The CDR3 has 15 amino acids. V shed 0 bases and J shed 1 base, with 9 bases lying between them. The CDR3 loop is CASSLASGINYGYTF. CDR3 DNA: TGTGCCAGCAGCTTAGCTTCGGGGATTAACTATGGCTACACCTTC. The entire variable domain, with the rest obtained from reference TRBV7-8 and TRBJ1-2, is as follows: GAGVSQSPRYKVAKRGQDVALRCDPISGHVSLFWYQQALGQGPEFLTYFQNEAQLDKSGLPSDRFFAERPEGSVSTLKIQRTQQEDSAVYLCASSLASGINYGYTFGSGTRLTVV.

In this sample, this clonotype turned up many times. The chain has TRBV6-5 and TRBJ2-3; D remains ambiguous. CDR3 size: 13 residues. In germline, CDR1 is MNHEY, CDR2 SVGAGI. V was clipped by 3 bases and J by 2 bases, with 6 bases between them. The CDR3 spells CASSYENTDTQYF. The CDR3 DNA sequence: TGTGCCAGCAGTTATGAGAACACAGATACGCAGTATTTT.

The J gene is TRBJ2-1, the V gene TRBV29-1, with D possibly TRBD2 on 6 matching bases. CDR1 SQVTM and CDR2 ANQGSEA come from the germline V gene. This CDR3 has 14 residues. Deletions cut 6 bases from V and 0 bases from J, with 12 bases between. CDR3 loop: CSVFGGYSYNEQFF. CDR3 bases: TGCAGCGTGTTCGGGGGTTACTCCTACAATGAGCAGTTCTTC.

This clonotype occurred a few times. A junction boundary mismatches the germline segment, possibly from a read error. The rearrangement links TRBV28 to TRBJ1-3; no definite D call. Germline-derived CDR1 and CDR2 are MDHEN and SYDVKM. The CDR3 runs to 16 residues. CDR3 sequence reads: CASSDFLGSSRNTIYF. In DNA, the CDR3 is TGTGCCAGCAGCGATTTCCTAGGGTCCTCTCGAAACACCATATATTTT.

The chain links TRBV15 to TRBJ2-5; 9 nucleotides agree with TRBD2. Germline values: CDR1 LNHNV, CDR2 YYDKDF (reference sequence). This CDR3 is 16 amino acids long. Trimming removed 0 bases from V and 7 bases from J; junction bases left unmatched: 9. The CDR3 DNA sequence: TGTGCCACCAGCAGAGATAGATCTAGCGGGAAGGGGACCCAGTACTTC. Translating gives CATSRDRSSGKGTQYF.

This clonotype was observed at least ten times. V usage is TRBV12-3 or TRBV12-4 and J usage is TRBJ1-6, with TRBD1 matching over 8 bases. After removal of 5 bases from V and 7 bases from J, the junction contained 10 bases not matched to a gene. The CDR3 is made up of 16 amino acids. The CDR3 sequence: CASSPDRGTWNSPLHF. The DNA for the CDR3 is TGTGCCAGCAGTCCTGACAGGGGTACATGGAATTCACCCCTCCACTTT.

CDR3 DNA sequence: TGCAGTGCTAGGGAGGCGGGAATTAACACCGGGGAGCTGTTTTTT. This gives the protein CSAREAGINTGELFF. The chain carries TRBV20-1 and TRBJ2-2; perhaps TRBD2 as D (6 bases). Trimming took off 3 bases at V and 2 bases at J, with 13 bases between the two ends. Germline V gene sequence: CDR1 DFQATT, CDR2 SNEGSKA (reference sequence). The CDR3 loop spans 15 amino acids.

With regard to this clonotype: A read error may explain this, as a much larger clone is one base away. The CDR3 DNA reads as TGTGCCGGCAGCCGGGGGACAGGGAACACTGAAGCTTTCTTT. Translating gives CAGSRGTGNTEAFF. The gene calls are TRBV3-1 and TRBJ1-1; 8 nucleotides line up with TRBD1. This CDR3 spans 14 amino acids. Germline-derived CDR1 and CDR2 are LGHDT and YNNKEL (reference sequence).

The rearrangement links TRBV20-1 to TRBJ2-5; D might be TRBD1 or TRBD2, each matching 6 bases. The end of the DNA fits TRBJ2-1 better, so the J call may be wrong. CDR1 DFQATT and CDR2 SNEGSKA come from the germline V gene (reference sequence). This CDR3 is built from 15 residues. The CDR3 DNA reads TGCAGTGCTACCCCCTCACAGGGAGGCCAGGAGACCCAGTTCTTC. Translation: CSATPSQGGQETQFF.